Included here is one T cell receptor beta chain sequence, with context. This sample stems from a study of blood T cell repertoires in COVID-19. In the study overall: Samples of COVID-19 (acute and convalescent) were obtained from the United States, Italy and Spain.

In the source study's methods: Reference gene primer amplification yielded estimated nucleated cell counts. Repertoires were generated with immunoSEQ multiplex PCR, while TCRdb's copy carries only in-frame clones and drops some. For V, J and clone size, that table is used; D and trimming come from the DNA. The table includes about 120,000 clones, more than 70% detected once. The V and J ends lost 2 bases and 10 bases respectively, with 15 bases between them. Germline V gives CDR1 MNHNS, CDR2 SASEGT. The CDR3 has 14 amino acids. The chain carries TRBV6-1 and TRBJ1-5; no firm D call. The TCR originated in a man aged 60 to 69 with acute or convalescent COVID-19. Material: peripheral blood. CDR3 protein: CASSERRSGDPQHF. In DNA, the CDR3 is TGTGCCAGCAGTGAAAGGAGGTCCGGAGATCCCCAGCATTTT.